The 23 T cell receptor beta chains in this list originate from one sample, sequenced in a study of breast tumors, draining lymph nodes, adjacent tissues. TCRdb itself ran the multiplex PCR reads through MiXCR, one entry per CDR3 protein. The sample records 20,000 to 30,000 distinct CDR3 sequences, 23% being singletons. The sequencing sample was made of breast tumor tissue. These receptors were collected from a female donor with breast cancer. Some clones in this sample may be carry-over from other donors' samples.

In its sample, this clonotype was seen many times. The chain uses TRBV9 and TRBJ1-2, with a weak D call TRBD1 (5 bases). Germline V gene sequence: CDR1 SGDLS, CDR2 YYNGEE. CDR3 length equals 16 residues. V gave up 1 base and J gave up 4 bases, with 17 bases separating them. The CDR3 region is CASSVHRSTAIYGYTF. The CDR3 region has the DNA TGTGCCAGCAGCGTACACAGGTCGACTGCAATCTATGGCTACACCTTC.

The table lists this clonotype with many counts. This chain uses TRBV3-1 with TRBJ1-3, with 7 bases that match TRBD1. The CDR3 extends over 16 amino acids. The germline V gene encodes CDR1 LGHDT and CDR2 YNNKEL (reference sequence). The V and J ends lost 4 bases and 2 bases, in that order; junction bases with no gene match: 8. CDR3 bases: TGTGCCAGCAGCCGTCCGGACAGGAGGCCTGGAAACACCATATATTTT. Residues: CASSRPDRRPGNTIYF. Full variable domain (remainder filled in from reference TRBV3-1 and TRBJ1-3): DTAVSQTPKYLVTQMGNDKSIKCEQNLGHDTMYWYKQDSKKFLKIMFSYNNKELIINETVPNRFSPKSPDKAHLNLHINSLELGDSAVYFCASSRPDRRPGNTIYFGEGSWLTVV.

CDR3 nucleotides: TGTGCCAGCAGCCCCACTGGGGGGAGGGCCTTCAATGAGCAGTTCTTC. It is translated as CASSPTGGRAFNEQFF. The chain combines TRBV9 with TRBJ2-1; TRBD2 matches 7 bases. The CDR3 consists of 16 residues. Trimming at V came to 4 bases and at J to 6 bases, leaving 13 bases not matched to a gene. The germline V gene has CDR1 SGDLS and CDR2 YYNGEE.

About this clonotype: The missing conserved phenylalanine or tryptophan at the end of this CDR3 makes a read error likely. The chain links TRBV30 to TRBJ1-5, with D uncertain. The V gene's germline CDR1 is GTSNPN and CDR2 SVGIG (reference sequence). This CDR3 has 15 amino acids. Trimming took off 1 base at V and 5 bases at J, with 15 bases between the two ends. CDR3 sequence: CAWSGAGPLDQPQHL. CDR3 coding DNA: TGTGCCTGGAGTGGTGCAGGTCCGTTGGATCAGCCCCAGCATCTT.

This clonotype was recorded many times. Possible read error: a much larger clone is one base away. The chain has TRBV10-3 and TRBJ2-7; D tentatively fits TRBD1 or TRBD2 (5 bases each). The CDR3 runs to 14 residues. V lost 11 bases to trimming and J lost 1 base, with 18 bases between them. Germline V CDR1 and CDR2: ENHRY, SYGVKD. In DNA form, the CDR3 reads TGTGCCTCCTGTCCGGGACCACCTTCCTACGAGCAGTACTTC. Its protein is CASCPGPPSYEQYF.

This clonotype appeared a few times. The chain has TRBV7-2 and TRBJ2-2, with TRBD2 identical over 7 bases. The CDR3 consists of 17 residues. J lost 6 bases, V lost 3 bases, and 13 bases had no gene match. Germline V gene data show CDR1 as SGHTA and CDR2 as FQGNSA. CDR3 DNA sequence: TGTGCCAGCAGCTTTAGCAGTTCGGGGGGTGCTCCCGGGGAGCTGTTTTTT. Protein product: CASSFSSSGGAPGELFF.

This clonotype was counted at least ten times. The chain couples TRBV6-1 to TRBJ1-6; no definite D call. Deletions cut 0 bases from V and 6 bases from J, with 9 bases between. The germline V gene has CDR1 MNHNS and CDR2 SASEGT. The CDR3 contains 15 residues. The CDR3 region has the DNA TGTGCCAGCAGTGAAGCGCAGATTATTAATTCACCCCTCCACTTT. This codes for CASSEAQIINSPLHF.

In regard to this clonotype: A clone one base away is much larger, so this may be a read error. In this CDR3 the conserved last residue, phenylalanine or tryptophan, is missing, so a read error is likely. The chain has TRBV30 and TRBJ1-6; 7 bases agree with TRBD1. J was trimmed by 5 bases and V by 0 bases; bases with no gene match: 1. The germline V gene encodes CDR1 GTSNPN and CDR2 SVGIG (reference sequence). The CDR3 loop spans 14 amino acids. For the CDR3, the DNA is TGTGCCTGGAGTGTAGGACAGGATAATTCACCCCTCCACTCT. This codes for CAWSVGQDNSPLHS.

This clonotype was found many times. This chain uses TRBV11-2 with TRBJ2-1; D is ambiguous. The CDR3 has 11 residues. The V end was cut by 3 bases, the J end by 8 bases, with 5 bases between. Germline V gene lookup returns CDR1 SGHAT and CDR2 FQNNGV. The DNA of the CDR3 is TGTGCCAGCAGCTTGGTTGATGAGCAGTTCTTC. Its protein product is CASSLVDEQFF.

On this clonotype itself: A junction end diverges from the germline sequence, so it may reflect a read error. The chain employs TRBV28 and TRBJ1-2, with a possible D match to TRBD1 (6 bases). CDR1 is MDHEN, CDR2 SYDVKM, per germline. The CDR3 extends over 14 amino acids. The CDR3 DNA is TGTGCCAGCAGTTGGAGGGGGGGAAATTCTGGCCACACCTTC. Protein sequence: CASSWRGGNSGHTF.

V usage is TRBV9 and J usage is TRBJ1-6, with a weak D call TRBD1 (5 bases). The CDR3 loop spans 14 amino acids. V was pared by 4 bases and J by 8 bases, with 13 bases between. In germline, CDR1 is SGDLS, CDR2 YYNGEE. CDR3 coding DNA: TGTGCCAGCAGCTACCGGGGGGAGGATTCACCCCTCCACTTT. Protein: CASSYRGEDSPLHF.

This clonotype was counted ten times or more. The CDR3 bases are TGCGCCAGCAGCCGCTTAAGAGGGGTTTCTGGAAACACCATATATTTT. The encoded protein is CASSRLRGVSGNTIYF. The chain combines TRBV4-1 with TRBJ1-3, with D perhaps TRBD1 (5 bases). This CDR3 has 16 amino acids. Trimming shortened V by 4 bases and J by 1 base, and 14 bases separated the two germline ends. From germline, CDR1 is MGHRA and CDR2 YSYEKL.

This clonotype has ten or more counts. This chain connects TRBV4-1 to TRBJ2-1; 11 nucleotides agree with TRBD2. CDR3 length: 15 residues. CDR1 and CDR2 from the germline V gene are MGHRA and YSYEKL. With 2 bases clipped from V and 8 bases from J, the junction kept 5 bases outside the gene matches. CDR3 in DNA: TGCGCCAGCAGCCAACTACTAGCGGGAGATCATGAGCAGTTCTTC. Its translation is CASSQLLAGDHEQFF.

The sample holds many counts of this clonotype. The chain carries TRBV14 and TRBJ1-3; TRBD1 agrees at 7 bases. The V and J ends lost 4 bases and 3 bases, in that order; junction bases with no gene match: 9. The CDR3 extends over 16 amino acids. The germline gives CDR1 SGHDN, CDR2 FVKESK. CDR3 region: CASSPNEQGFGNTIYF. The CDR3 bases are TGTGCCAGCAGCCCAAACGAACAGGGGTTTGGAAACACCATATATTTT. The entire variable domain, with the rest obtained from reference TRBV14 and TRBJ1-3, is as follows: EAGVTQFPSHSVIEKGQTVTLRCDPISGHDNLYWYRRVMGKEIKFLLHFVKESKQDESGMPNNRFLAERTGGTYSTLKVQPAELEDSGVYFCASSPNEQGFGNTIYFGEGSWLTVV.

This clonotype showed up many times. The gene calls are TRBV29-1 and TRBJ2-7; TRBD2 matches 7 bases. Germline CDR1 is SQVTM and CDR2 is ANQGSEA. The junction had 16 bases not matched to a gene; V was cut back by 4 bases and J by 4 bases. The CDR3 loop spans 16 amino acids. The CDR3 reads CSVAPLGAGVFYEQYF. In DNA form, the CDR3 reads TGCAGCGTTGCCCCCCTTGGGGCGGGAGTTTTTTACGAGCAGTACTTC.

The CDR3 protein is CASSLGTVPSGNTIYF. The CDR3 region has the DNA TGTGCCAGCAGTCTTGGGACAGTCCCCTCTGGAAACACCATATATTTT. The genes are TRBV6-1 and TRBJ1-3, with 7 bases fitting TRBD1. CDR1 is MNHNS, CDR2 SASEGT, per germline. V lost 5 bases, J lost 0 bases, and 7 bases stayed unmatched. The CDR3 runs to 16 residues.

This clonotype was counted ten times or more. The rearrangement uses TRBV15 and TRBJ2-5, with D perhaps matching TRBD2 (7 bases). The CDR3 is 16 amino acids. The V end lost 5 bases, the J end lost 1 base, and 17 bases lay between the germline ends. Germline V gene sequence: CDR1 LNHNV, CDR2 YYDKDF (reference sequence). The CDR3, as DNA: TGTGCCACCAGCGCACAGGGAGGGGGGTTCCAAGAGACCCAGTACTTC. This encodes CATSAQGGGFQETQYF.

This clonotype has a count of ten or more. This chain joins TRBV7-2 and TRBJ2-3, with TRBD1 as a possible D gene (6 bases). Germline loops: CDR1 SGHTA, CDR2 FQGNSA. The V end was cut by 5 bases, the J end by 6 bases, with 15 bases between. CDR3 length equals 14 residues. CDR3 sequence reads: CASSRGTSPDTQYF. DNA for the CDR3: TGTGCCAGCAGCAGAGGGACATCCCCCGATACGCAGTATTTT.

The genes are TRBV25-1 and TRBJ2-6; D remains unclear. CDR3 length equals 13 residues. Trimming cost V 6 bases and J 4 bases, with 7 bases left between them. In germline, CDR1 is MGHDK, CDR2 SYGVNS. For the CDR3, the DNA is TGTGCCAGCAGGGGCGCCGGGGCCAACGTCCTGACTTTC. Translation gives CASRGAGANVLTF.

This clonotype has ten or more counts. This chain links TRBV5-1 with TRBJ2-3; D unresolved. The V gene lost 0 bases and the J gene lost 2 bases, with 16 bases spanning the gap. Germline lookup yields CDR1 SGHRS and CDR2 YFSETQ. CDR3 length: 17 residues. DNA for the CDR3: TGCGCCAGCAGCTTGGGTATTATGGTGGCTGCCACAGATACGCAGTATTTT. Translated, it gives CASSLGIMVAATDTQYF.

This clonotype was recorded at least ten times. The gene calls are TRBV20-1 and TRBJ2-5; 13 bases are shared with TRBD2. CDR3 length: 14 amino acids. Germline V gene sequence: CDR1 DFQATT, CDR2 SNEGSKA (reference sequence). V trimming: 2 bases; J trimming: 6 bases; junction bases outside the gene matches: 3. The CDR3: CSARPLAGGKTQYF. The CDR3 DNA follows: TGCAGTGCTAGACCACTAGCGGGAGGGAAGACCCAGTACTTC.

Comments on this clonotype: A read error is possible here, since a much larger clone lies one base away. The gene calls are TRBV9 and TRBJ1-2, with D possibly TRBD1 on 5 matching bases. CDR1 is SGDLS, CDR2 YYNGEE, per germline. V lost 3 bases and J lost 8, with 14 bases in between. The CDR3 extends over 13 amino acids. CDR3 amino acids: CASSADGGGGYTF. CDR3 DNA: TGTGCCAGCAGCGCAGACGGCGGGGGGGGCTACACCTTC.

This clonotype was picked up one time. J is TRBJ2-7 and V is TRBV7-2; unclear D gene. The CDR3 covers 13 residues. Germline CDR1 is SGHTA and CDR2 is FQGNSA. V was shortened by 6 bases and J by 2 bases, with 11 bases between the two germline ends. CDR3 nucleotide sequence: TGTGCCAGCAGTCCTACTAAAACCTACGAGCAGTACTTC. Translated, it gives CASSPTKTYEQYF.